The 22 T cell receptor beta chains in this list originate from one sample, sequenced in a study of blood T cell repertoires in COVID-19. TCRdb keeps only in-frame clones here, not all; method: immunoSEQ multiplex PCR. The table shows more than 40,000 clones, with around 83% occurring only once. Sequenced material: peripheral blood. The receptors derive from a human donor with acute or convalescent COVID-19. The donor label of this sample is uncertain.

V usage is TRBV10-2 and J usage is TRBJ1-1; TRBD1 matches at 9 bases. CDR3 length equals 15 residues. Germline V gives CDR1 WSHSY, CDR2 SAAADI. With V trimmed by 3 bases and J by 7 bases, 9 bases remained unmatched. CDR3 protein: CASSDITGGSFEAFF. CDR3 nucleotides: TGCGCCAGCAGTGACATAACAGGGGGCTCGTTTGAAGCTTTCTTT.

The V and J genes are TRBV4-1 and TRBJ1-2; no definite D call. The CDR3 runs to 13 residues. The germline V gene has CDR1 MGHRA and CDR2 YSYEKL. The V end lost 1 base, the J end lost 10 bases, and 13 bases lay between the germline ends. The CDR3 loop is CASSQGSRRDYTF. CDR3 in DNA: TGCGCCAGCAGCCAAGGGAGTCGCCGAGACTACACCTTC.

The chain joins TRBV4-1 to TRBJ2-5, with 11 bases lining up with TRBD1. With 4 bases clipped from V and 2 bases from J, the junction kept 3 bases outside the gene matches. Germline assignment: CDR1 MGHRA and CDR2 YSYEKL. The CDR3 consists of 15 residues. CDR3 in amino acids: CASSRRDRGQETQYF. The CDR3 coding sequence is TGCGCCAGCAGCCGGCGGGACAGGGGGCAAGAGACCCAGTACTTC.

The chain couples TRBV15 to TRBJ1-5; TRBD1 might be the D (6 bases). Trimming stripped 0 bases from V and 6 bases from J, with 9 bases between. The V gene's germline CDR1 is LNHNV and CDR2 YYDKDF (reference sequence). The CDR3 extends over 14 amino acids. The DNA for the CDR3 is TGTGCCACCAGCAGAGATACAGGGCGTCAGCCCCAGCATTTT. This gives the protein CATSRDTGRQPQHF.

The gene calls are TRBV5-4 and TRBJ1-2; D ambiguous. In germline, CDR1 is SGHNT, CDR2 YYREEE (reference sequence). The CDR3 loop spans 14 amino acids. The V and J ends lost 4 bases and 2 bases respectively, with 12 bases between them. The CDR3 loop is CASSPGANNYGYTF. CDR3 nucleotide sequence: TGTGCCAGCAGCCCGGGAGCAAACAACTATGGCTACACCTTC.

The chain couples TRBV30 to TRBJ2-5; D is ambiguous. The ends were cut back, 7 bases at V and 0 bases at J, with 12 bases in the middle. This CDR3 region has 13 residues. CDR1 GTSNPN and CDR2 SVGIG come from the germline V gene (reference sequence). As DNA, the CDR3 is TGTGCCTCTCAACGGGTGAACCAAGAGACCCAGTACTTC. This encodes CASQRVNQETQYF.

This clone is a singleton in its sample. CDR3 sequence (DNA): TGTGCCAGCAGTCCACTGATTTTGGGGACAGGGGGGTGGGATGAGCAGTTCTTC. Amino acid sequence: CASSPLILGTGGWDEQFF. The chain couples TRBV27 to TRBJ2-1, with 11 bases matching TRBD1. V was clipped by 5 bases and J by 8 bases; unmatched bases: 17. The CDR3 contains 18 residues. Looked up from germline, CDR1 is MNHEY and CDR2 is SMNVEV (reference sequence).

The chain recombines TRBV6-2 or TRBV6-3 with TRBJ1-4; D is unclear. Trimming took 2 bases from V and 3 from J, leaving 10 bases between them. CDR1 is MNHEY, CDR2 SVGEGT, per germline. This CDR3 contains 15 residues. The CDR3 protein is CASSYSGLANEKLFF. The CDR3 DNA reads TGTGCCAGCAGTTACAGCGGGTTGGCTAATGAAAAACTGTTTTTT.

A note on this clone: Other DNA sequences of this sample code for an identical CDR3. The chain employs TRBV18 and TRBJ1-1; D gene unclear. The CDR3 totals 13 residues. Germline V gives CDR1 KGHSH, CDR2 LQKENI. V shed 6 bases and J shed 1 base, with 9 bases lying between them. CDR3: CASSQQENTEAFF. Written as DNA, the CDR3 is TGTGCCAGCTCTCAACAAGAGAACACTGAAGCTTTCTTT. The entire variable domain, with the rest obtained from reference TRBV18 and TRBJ1-1, is as follows: NAGVMQNPRHLVRRRGQEARLRCSPMKGHSHVYWYRQLPEEGLKFMVYLQKENIIDESGMPKERFSAEFPKEGPSILRIQQVVRGDSAAYFCASSQQENTEAFFGQGTRLTVV.

This clone has more than one count but fewer than ten. The V call is TRBV6-2 or TRBV6-3, the J call TRBJ2-7, with TRBD1 matching over 8 bases. The CDR3 covers 14 residues. J was trimmed by 6 bases and V by 2 bases; bases with no gene match: 6. Per germline, CDR1 MNHEY and CDR2 SVGEGT. CDR3 sequence: CASSYGQGLGEQYF. CDR3 bases: TGTGCCAGCAGTTACGGACAGGGATTAGGCGAGCAGTACTTC.

The chain links TRBV7-2 to TRBJ2-6; tentative D call: TRBD1 (6 bases). The CDR3 loop spans 19 amino acids. V gave up 2 bases and J gave up 0 bases, with 17 bases separating them. In germline, CDR1 is SGHTA, CDR2 FQGNSA. The CDR3 protein is CASSLPLPDSFSGANVLTF. CDR3 DNA sequence: TGTGCCAGCAGCTTACCTCTTCCGGACAGCTTCTCTGGGGCCAACGTCCTGACTTTC.

The rearrangement joins TRBV19 to TRBJ1-2; 8 positions match TRBD1. This CDR3 is 15 amino acids long. Germline V CDR1 and CDR2: LNHDA, SQIVND (reference sequence). J was trimmed by 4 bases and V by 8 bases; bases with no gene match: 12. The chain's CDR3 is CASRTTGDGRYGYTF. The DNA for the CDR3 is TGTGCCAGTCGCACGACAGGGGATGGGCGCTATGGCTACACCTTC. The full variable domain, rest sourced from reference TRBV19 and TRBJ1-2, is DGGITQSPKYLFRKEGQNVTLSCEQNLNHDAMYWYRQDPGQGLRLIYYSQIVNDFQKGDIAEGYSVSREKKESFPLTVTSAQKNPTAFYLCASRTTGDGRYGYTFGSGTRLTVV.

V and J are TRBV6-6 and TRBJ1-1, with no clear D. This CDR3 has 13 residues. Per the germline V gene, CDR1 is MNHNY and CDR2 is SVGAGI (reference sequence). Between the trimmed V and J ends, which lost 4 bases and 2 bases, there was a span of 8 bases. The CDR3 DNA reads TGTGCCAGCAGTTTAGCGGTCAACACTGAAGCTTTCTTT. Its translation is CASSLAVNTEAFF.

CDR3 DNA sequence: TGTGCCAGCAGCTCCTCTAGCGGGGCCACAGATACGCAGTATTTT. Its translation: CASSSSSGATDTQYF. The V gene is TRBV13, the J gene TRBJ2-3; the match to TRBD2 covers 9 bases. Germline V gene lookup returns CDR1 PRHDT and CDR2 FYEKMQ (reference sequence). The CDR3 extends over 15 amino acids. Trimming removed 4 bases from V and 2 bases from J; junction bases left unmatched: 4. Filled out from reference TRBV13 and TRBJ2-3, the complete variable domain reads AAGVIQSPRHLIKEKRETATLKCYPIPRHDTVYWYQQGPGQDPQFLISFYEKMQSDKGSIPDRFSAQQFSDYHSELNMSSLELGDSALYFCASSSSSGATDTQYFGPGTRLTVL.

This sequence joins TRBV29-1 and TRBJ2-3; 9 bases are shared with TRBD2. Germline V CDR1 and CDR2: SQVTM, ANQGSEA. The V segment lost 1 base and the J segment 1 base; nucleotides outside the gene matches: 3. The CDR3 length is 15 residues. This chain's CDR3 is CSVEGRGGRTDTQYF. The CDR3 region has the DNA TGCAGCGTTGAAGGGCGGGGGGGCCGCACAGATACGCAGTATTTT.

In DNA, the CDR3 is TGTGCCAGCAGCTTATCGGAGGGGTTGGTAACCTACGAGCAGTACTTC. Encoded protein: CASSLSEGLVTYEQYF. This chain joins TRBV7-2 and TRBJ2-7; a possible D gene is TRBD2 (6 bases). Germline V CDR1 and CDR2: SGHTA, FQGNSA. CDR3 size: 16 residues. V was trimmed by 2 bases and J by 2 bases, leaving 16 bases between them.

V gene TRBV9 combines with J gene TRBJ2-5, with 12 bases lining up with TRBD2. CDR1 is SGDLS and CDR2 is YYNGEE in the germline V gene. V was pared by 2 bases and J by 2 bases, with 4 bases of the junction left unmatched. This CDR3 has 16 residues. The CDR3 nucleotides are TGTGCCAGCAGCGTTCTAGCGGGGGGGTCTCAAGAGACCCAGTACTTC. Its translation is CASSVLAGGSQETQYF. The full variable domain, in which reference TRBV9 and TRBJ2-5 provide the parts outside the CDR3, is DSGVTQTPKHLITATGQRVTLRCSPRSGDLSVYWYQQSLDQGLQFLIQYYNGEERAKGNILERFSAQQFPDLHSELNLSSLELGDSALYFCASSVLAGGSQETQYFGPGTRLLVL.

The genes are TRBV30 and TRBJ1-4; D is perhaps TRBD1 (6 bases). The length of the CDR3 is 13 residues. V dropped 7 bases and J dropped 6 bases, with 15 bases sitting between them. Germline lookup yields CDR1 GTSNPN and CDR2 SVGIG (reference sequence). The CDR3 DNA is TGTGCCTCCGAACAGGGAGGGGATGAAAAACTGTTTTTT. Its translation: CASEQGGDEKLFF.

This clone was seen more than once but under ten times. The V gene is TRBV20-1, the J gene TRBJ1-4; a possible D gene is TRBD1 (6 bases). The germline V gene has CDR1 DFQATT and CDR2 SNEGSKA (reference sequence). Between the trimmed V and J ends, which lost 3 bases and 7 bases, there was a span of 6 bases. The CDR3 sequence is 11 residues long. The DNA for the CDR3 is TGCAGTGCTAGGACAGGTGAAAAACTGTTTTTT. Its translation is CSARTGEKLFF.

A single count supports this clone. One end of the junction is discordant with germline, which a read error may explain. The V call is TRBV7-6, the J call TRBJ2-7; 12 positions agree with TRBD2. The CDR3 loop spans 18 amino acids. Germline V gene data show CDR1 as SGHVS and CDR2 as FNYEAQ. The CDR3: CASSLSGQGTSGRYGQYF. CDR3 nucleotides: TGTGCCAGCAGCCTATCAGGGCAGGGCACTAGCGGGAGGTACGGGCAGTACTTC.

Here the CDR3 reads CASSSGLAGVVDTQYF. The CDR3 DNA follows: TGTGCCAGCAGCTCAGGACTAGCGGGAGTTGTAGATACGCAGTATTTT. V is TRBV3-1 (or the pseudogene TRBV3-2) and J is TRBJ2-3, with 13 bases fitting TRBD2. Germline CDR1 is LGHDT and CDR2 is YNNKEL (reference sequence). The CDR3 covers 16 residues. V gave up 5 bases and J gave up 5 bases; unmatched junction bases: 7.

The sample holds one count of this clone. V gene TRBV11-2 combines with J gene TRBJ1-4, with 8 bases matching TRBD1. The germline V gene encodes CDR1 SGHAT and CDR2 FQNNGV. This CDR3 is 15 amino acids long. J lost 5 bases, V lost 3 bases, and 5 bases had no gene match. CDR3 sequence: CASSLAGGGNEKLFF. The CDR3 bases are TGTGCCAGCAGCTTGGCAGGGGGCGGGAATGAAAAACTGTTTTTT.